One and the same sample provided the 9 T cell receptor beta chains below, sequenced in a study of T cell responses to AZD1222 COVID-19 vaccine. Clones were read by immunoSEQ multiplex PCR, and TCRdb kept only the in-frame ones, dropping some. The table has roughly 49,000 clones, roughly 87% seen once; the top ten hold less than 3.5%. Sample: peripheral blood, taken 28 days after the second AZD1222 dose. These receptors were obtained from an adult who received the AZD1222 COVID-19 vaccine.

The chain uses TRBV2 and TRBJ2-7; D is perhaps TRBD2 (6 bases). V was clipped by 5 bases and J by 0 bases, with 17 bases between them. Germline-derived CDR1 and CDR2 are SNHLY and FYNNEI. The CDR3 contains 16 residues. CDR3 sequence reads: CASSLLGSRSSYEQYF. In nucleotides, the CDR3 is TGTGCCAGCAGTCTCCTCGGGAGTAGGAGCTCCTACGAGCAGTACTTC.

This sequence joins TRBV19 and TRBJ1-1, with TRBD1 matching over 12 bases. There are 16 residues in the CDR3. CDR1 LNHDA and CDR2 SQIVND come from the germline V gene (reference sequence). Unmatched junction bases numbered 10, after V lost 3 bases and J lost 8 bases. The DNA for the CDR3 is TGTGCCAGTAGTATCTTTCCCGGGACAGGGGGCGGAGAAGCTTTCTTT. Translating gives CASSIFPGTGGGEAFF. Full variable domain (outside the CDR3, taken from reference TRBV19 and TRBJ1-1): DGGITQSPKYLFRKEGQNVTLSCEQNLNHDAMYWYRQDPGQGLRLIYYSQIVNDFQKGDIAEGYSVSREKKESFPLTVTSAQKNPTAFYLCASSIFPGTGGGEAFFGQGTRLTVV.

The CDR3 spells CASSRTGGPDTQYF. The CDR3 DNA follows: TGTGCCAGCAGCAGGACAGGGGGCCCAGATACGCAGTATTTT. V and J are TRBV5-5 and TRBJ2-3, with 11 bases identical to TRBD1. V lost 4 bases and J lost 4; bases outside the gene matches: 2. This CDR3 is built from 14 residues. Germline loops: CDR1 SGHKS, CDR2 YYEKEE (reference sequence).

The chain links TRBV7-9 to TRBJ2-1, with no clear D. The germline V gene encodes CDR1 SEHNR and CDR2 FQNEAQ (reference sequence). The CDR3 runs 13 residues. V lost 4 bases, J lost 4 bases, and 8 bases lay in between. The DNA of the CDR3 is TGTGCCAGCAGCTCCCGTATGTACAATGAGCAGTTCTTC. Translation: CASSSRMYNEQFF. Variable domain in full (rest from reference TRBV7-9 and TRBJ2-1): DTGVSQNPRHKITKRGQNVTFRCDPISEHNRLYWYRQTLGQGPEFLTYFQNEAQLEKSRLLSDRFSAERPKGSFSTLEIQRTEQGDSAMYLCASSSRMYNEQFFGPGTRLTVL.

This chain joins TRBV7-3 and TRBJ2-1; 8 nucleotides align to TRBD2. From germline, CDR1 is SGHTA and CDR2 FQGTGA. The CDR3 sequence is 15 residues long. V lost 0 bases to trimming and J lost 3 bases; unmatched junction nucleotides: 1. CDR3 bases: TGTGCCAGCAGCTTAACCGGGAGGGACTACAATGAGCAGTTCTTC. It is translated as CASSLTGRDYNEQFF.

V usage is TRBV28 and J usage is TRBJ1-5; D may be TRBD1 (5 bases). CDR1 is MDHEN, CDR2 SYDVKM, per germline. The CDR3 has 14 amino acids. Trimming left V 8 bases short and J 0 bases short, with 11 bases between. The CDR3, as DNA: TGTGCCAGCGCGAGGGGAGGTAGCAATCAGCCCCAGCATTTT. Amino acid sequence: CASARGGSNQPQHF. Variable domain in full (rest from reference TRBV28 and TRBJ1-5): DVKVTQSSRYLVKRTGEKVFLECVQDMDHENMFWYRQDPGLGLRLIYFSYDVKMKEKGDIPEGYSVSREKKERFSLILESASTNQTSMYLCASARGGSNQPQHFGDGTRLSIL.

The chain is built from TRBV5-1 and TRBJ1-1; no reliable D call. The CDR3 is 14 amino acids. Germline assignment: CDR1 SGHRS and CDR2 YFSETQ. Trimming pared 5 bases from V and 0 bases from J, leaving 11 bases between. CDR3 sequence reads: CASRLDGLNTEAFF. DNA of the CDR3: TGCGCCAGCAGACTAGACGGCCTGAACACTGAAGCTTTCTTT. Full variable domain (outside the CDR3, taken from reference TRBV5-1 and TRBJ1-1): KAGVTQTPRYLIKTRGQQVTLSCSPISGHRSVSWYQQTPGQGLQFLFEYFSETQRNKGNFPGRFSGRQFSNSRSEMNVSTLELGDSALYLCASRLDGLNTEAFFGQGTRLTVV.

The V gene is TRBV5-1, the J gene TRBJ2-1; D assignment may be TRBD1 or TRBD2 (5 bases each). CDR1 and CDR2 (germline): SGHRS, YFSETQ. V was trimmed by 3 bases and J by 8 bases, leaving 18 bases between them. This CDR3 comprises 15 residues. CDR3: CASSWTGTPMYEQFF. CDR3 sequence (DNA): TGCGCCAGCAGCTGGACCGGGACCCCCATGTATGAGCAGTTCTTC.

In its sample, this clone was seen once. The chain carries TRBV11-2 and TRBJ2-7, with D perhaps TRBD1 (6 bases). Germline V gene data show CDR1 as SGHAT and CDR2 as FQNNGV. The CDR3 is 15 amino acids. Trimming shortened V by 4 bases and J by 6 bases, and 19 bases separated the two germline ends. CDR3 sequence reads: CASSSYTLQGLEQYF. In DNA form, the CDR3 reads TGTGCCAGCAGCTCCTACACGCTACAGGGCCTCGAGCAGTACTTC.